These 6 T cell receptor beta chains originate from one sample sequenced in a study of T-cell reconstitution after alpha-beta-depleted transplantation in children. This sample's TCRbeta library carried unique molecular identifier barcodes. MiXCR, run by TCRdb on the PCR reads, gives a single entry per CDR3 protein. The repertoire holds some 100,000 distinct CDR3 sequences, with roughly a sixth as singletons. Sequencing used PBMCs, mostly from graft donor cells, obtained 180 days after TCRalphabeta/CD19-depleted stem cell transplant. Source of these receptors: a male patient between 2 and 15 years old who had a stem cell transplant for acute lymphoblastic leukemia, so the T cells may come from the graft donor.

This clonotype was found many times. J is TRBJ2-2 and V is TRBV20-1, with TRBD1 matching over 10 bases. J lost 5 bases, V lost 2 bases, and 8 bases had no gene match. The germline V gene has CDR1 DFQATT and CDR2 SNEGSKA (reference sequence). This CDR3 contains 16 residues. CDR3 sequence: CSARFPGTGETGELFF. CDR3 in DNA: TGCAGTGCTAGATTTCCCGGGACAGGGGAAACCGGGGAGCTGTTTTTT.

This clonotype was counted a few times. V and J are TRBV20-1 and TRBJ1-5, with D hard to call. The CDR3 is 13 residues long. V was pared by 2 bases and J by 7 bases, with 12 bases between. Per the germline V gene, CDR1 is DFQATT and CDR2 is SNEGSKA (reference sequence). The chain's CDR3 is CSARSPLDQPQHF. The CDR3 DNA is TGCAGTGCTAGAAGCCCCCTAGACCAGCCCCAGCATTTT.

There are a few counts of this clonotype. J is TRBJ2-7 and V is TRBV6-5; weak D call: TRBD1 (5 bases). Germline CDR1 is MNHEY and CDR2 is SVGAGI. The CDR3 has 14 amino acids. V was shortened by 2 bases and J by 1 base, with 9 bases between the two germline ends. The CDR3, as DNA: TGTGCCAGCAGTTACACAGACAGATCCTACGAGCAGTACTTC. Protein product: CASSYTDRSYEQYF.

This rearrangement joins TRBV20-1 to TRBJ2-7; tentative D call: TRBD2 (5 bases). The CDR3 loop spans 13 amino acids. In germline, CDR1 is DFQATT, CDR2 SNEGSKA (reference sequence). Trimming took off 3 bases at V and 0 bases at J, with 9 bases between the two ends. CDR3 sequence: CSASGVNSYEQYF. CDR3 coding DNA: TGCAGTGCTAGCGGGGTTAACTCCTACGAGCAGTACTTC.

This clonotype turned up a few times. The chain links TRBV12-3 or TRBV12-4 to TRBJ2-7; 7 bases match TRBD1. The length of the CDR3 is 14 residues. The J segment lost 2 bases and the V segment lost 2 bases, leaving 3 bases of the junction unmatched. CDR3: CASSLRQGAYEQYF. As DNA, the CDR3 is TGTGCCAGCAGTTTAAGACAGGGAGCCTACGAGCAGTACTTC.

This clonotype was picked up a small number of times. The chain combines TRBV7-9 with TRBJ2-7, with TRBD1 matching over 8 bases. The CDR3 has 13 amino acids. Looked up from germline, CDR1 is SEHNR and CDR2 is FQNEAQ (reference sequence). Trimming removed 7 bases from V and 4 bases from J; junction bases left unmatched: 6. CDR3: CASNTGQDYEQYF. In DNA form, the CDR3 reads TGTGCCAGCAATACGGGACAGGATTACGAGCAGTACTTC.